The 9 T cell receptor beta chains presented below share a single source sample, sequenced in a study of shared clonotypes between healthy human individuals. The method was immunoSEQ multiplex PCR; TCRdb's version includes in-frame clones alone and lacks a portion of them. The data contain roughly 1,500,000 clones, 98% of them seen just once; the ten biggest clones take up less than 0.55%. The sample consisted of naive CD4+ T cells sorted from blood. Stated subset: CD45RA+ positively selected. The receptors here all came from a man younger than 45 in good health.

The chain links TRBV18 to TRBJ2-1; D gene ambiguous. Trimming took off 1 base at V and 0 bases at J, with 10 bases between the two ends. This CDR3 has 16 residues. The V gene's germline CDR1 is KGHSH and CDR2 LQKENI. The CDR3 DNA reads TGTGCCAGCTCACCACTCCCGCGCAGCTCCTACAATGAGCAGTTCTTC. As protein: CASSPLPRSSYNEQFF.

The rearrangement uses TRBV5-4 and TRBJ2-5; 11 bases fit TRBD2. Trimming cost V 7 bases and J 4 bases; bases outside gene matches: 12. The CDR3 is 16 amino acids. CDR1 is SGHNT and CDR2 is YYREEE in the germline V gene (reference sequence). CDR3 sequence (DNA): TGTGCCAGCGCGACTAGCGGGGCGGGATGGGGAGAGACCCAGTACTTC. Its protein is CASATSGAGWGETQYF. Full variable domain (remainder filled in from reference TRBV5-4 and TRBJ2-5): ETGVTQSPTHLIKTRGQQVTLRCSSQSGHNTVSWYQQALGQGPQFIFQYYREEENGRGNFPPRFSGLQFPNYSSELNVNALELDDSALYLCASATSGAGWGETQYFGPGTRLLVL.

The chain couples TRBV7-2 to TRBJ2-1, with 12 nucleotides matching TRBD1. The CDR3 is 15 amino acids. Germline V gives CDR1 SGHTA, CDR2 FQGNSA. Trimming at V came to 1 base and at J to 8 bases, leaving 3 bases not matched to a gene. The CDR3 DNA sequence: TGTGCCAGCAGCTTAGGGGACAGGGGGCGGGATGAGCAGTTCTTC. Translating it yields CASSLGDRGRDEQFF.

The chain is built from TRBV28 and TRBJ1-5, with D unresolved. Germline assignment: CDR1 MDHEN and CDR2 SYDVKM. Trimming shortened V by 7 bases and J by 4 bases, and 14 bases separated the two germline ends. The CDR3 has 14 amino acids. CDR3 amino acids: CASTNAWENQPQHF. The CDR3 coding sequence is TGTGCCAGCACCAATGCGTGGGAAAATCAGCCCCAGCATTTT.

For this clone: The sample contains more than one DNA sequence encoding this CDR3. The CDR3 nucleotides are TGTGCCAGCAGCTTAAGTCAGGGTTACGAGCAGTACTTC. It is translated as CASSLSQGYEQYF. The chain joins TRBV7-6 to TRBJ2-7, with D possibly matching TRBD1 (5 bases). CDR1 SGHVS and CDR2 FNYEAQ come from the germline V gene. The CDR3 length is 13 residues. The ends were cut back, 2 bases at V and 4 bases at J, with 9 bases in the middle. Filled out from reference TRBV7-6 and TRBJ2-7, the complete variable domain reads GAGVSQSPRYKVTKRGQDVALRCDPISGHVSLYWYRQALGQGPEFLTYFNYEAQQDKSGLPNDRFSAERPEGSISTLTIQRTEQRDSAMYRCASSLSQGYEQYFGPGTRLTVT.

Turning to this clone: The same CDR3 arises from other DNA sequences in this sample as well. The chain joins TRBV18 to TRBJ1-4, with D unresolved. The germline CDR1 and CDR2 sequences are KGHSH and LQKENI. Trimming took off 6 bases at V and 5 bases at J, with 10 bases between the two ends. The CDR3 is 13 amino acids. The CDR3 DNA follows: TGTGCCAGCTCTCCGGGCTTAAATGAAAAACTGTTTTTT. Translating gives CASSPGLNEKLFF.

This chain connects TRBV11-3 to TRBJ2-2; 9 bases match TRBD1. Trimming took 5 bases from V and 4 from J; bases not matched to a gene: 11. This CDR3 spans 17 amino acids. CDR1 and CDR2 (germline): SGHNT, YENEEA. CDR3 sequence reads: CASSGTTGGLGTGELFF. CDR3 in DNA: TGTGCCAGCAGCGGGACGACAGGGGGTTTGGGCACCGGGGAGCTGTTTTTT. The variable domain in full, with the rest retrieved from reference TRBV11-3 and TRBJ2-2, is EAGVVQSPRYKIIEKKQPVAFWCNPISGHNTLYWYLQNLGQGPELLIRYENEEAVDDSQLPKDRFSAERLKGVDSTLKIQPAELGDSAVYLCASSGTTGGLGTGELFFGEGSRLTVL.

As for this clone: Additional DNA sequences in this sample encode the identical CDR3. The chain links TRBV14 to TRBJ2-7; no clear D gene. Trimming took off 1 base at V and 3 bases at J, with 7 bases between the two ends. CDR1 SGHDN and CDR2 FVKESK come from the germline V gene. The CDR3 is 13 residues long. CDR3 region: CASSQAGGYEQYF. The CDR3 DNA reads as TGTGCCAGCAGCCAAGCCGGCGGCTACGAGCAGTACTTC.

V and J are TRBV4-3 and TRBJ1-1; D might be TRBD1 (5 bases). Trimming took 5 bases from V and 0 from J, leaving 16 bases between them. CDR1 and CDR2 (germline): LGHNA, YSLEER. The CDR3 is 16 amino acids. The CDR3 nucleotides read TGCGCCAGCAGCTACGGGACGGGGAACATGAACACTGAAGCTTTCTTT. This translates into CASSYGTGNMNTEAFF.